A selection of T cell receptor beta chains follows, all from one sample in a study of cytomegalovirus exposure and HLA in healthy donors. The protocol was immunoSEQ multiplex PCR, while the TCRdb copy is restricted to in-frame clones and leaves out a portion. This table has about 150,000 clones, 65% to 80% appearing once. Sequenced input: PBMCs. These receptors were obtained from a woman aged 40 to 50 in good health and CMV-seronegative. CDR3s include the opening cysteine and the closing phenylalanine or tryptophan. The D gene is left open where the match is weak. Clone size, where shown, is once, few, many, or a class for clones that have expanded.

D gene: TRBD1
V gene: TRBV28
J gene: TRBJ1-1
clone size: .
CDR3 DNA: TGTGCCAGCAGGCGACAGGGGTTCACTGAAGCTTTCTTT
CDR3 protein: CASRRQGFTEAFF

D gene: TRBD1
V gene: TRBV7-9
J gene: TRBJ2-6
clone size: few
CDR3 DNA: TGTGCCAGCAGCTTGGGGACAGGGGACGTCCTGACTTTC
CDR3 protein: CASSLGTGDVLTF

D gene: TRBD2
V gene: TRBV2
J gene: TRBJ2-5
clone size: .
CDR3 DNA: TGTGCCAGCAGTGGTACCCGACTAGCGGGAGGAGAGACCCAGTACTTC
CDR3 protein: CASSGTRLAGGETQYF

D gene: .
V gene: TRBV5-1
J gene: TRBJ2-1
clone size: .
CDR3 DNA: TGCGCCAGCAGCTTGGGGCTAGGTGTCGATGAGCAGTTCTTC
CDR3 protein: CASSLGLGVDEQFF

D gene: TRBD1
V gene: TRBV7-9
J gene: TRBJ1-4
clone size: .
CDR3 DNA: TGTGCCAGCAGCTCGCCCCGGACAGGGGTTGAAAAACTGTTTTTT
CDR3 protein: CASSSPRTGVEKLFF

D gene: .
V gene: TRBV5-1
J gene: TRBJ2-2
clone size: .
CDR3 DNA: TGCGCCAGCAGCTTCCTTCCGGACAGGAACACCGGGGAGCTGTTTTTT
CDR3 protein: CASSFLPDRNTGELFF

D gene: .
V gene: TRBV30
J gene: TRBJ1-2
clone size: few
CDR3 DNA: TGTGCCTGGAGTGACCTATATGGCTACACCTTC
CDR3 protein: CAWSDLYGYTF

D gene: .
V gene: TRBV5-1
J gene: TRBJ2-5
clone size: .
CDR3 DNA: TGCGCCAGCAGCTTGAGTCCGAGGGCAGCAGAGACCCAGTACTTC
CDR3 protein: CASSLSPRAAETQYF

D gene: .
V gene: TRBV2
J gene: TRBJ2-3
clone size: .
CDR3 DNA: TGTGCCAGCACCAGGGGAAAGTCTCCAGGCACAGATACGCAGTATTTT
CDR3 protein: CASTRGKSPGTDTQYF

D gene: .
V gene: TRBV7-8
J gene: TRBJ1-2
clone size: .
CDR3 DNA: TGTGCCAGCAGCCAGGGAAGGGACTATGGCTACACCTTC
CDR3 protein: CASSQGRDYGYTF

D gene: .
V gene: TRBV9
J gene: TRBJ1-1
clone size: .
CDR3 DNA: TGTGCCAGCAGCGTAGCTTCTGGGGGCCCTGAAGCTTTCTTT
CDR3 protein: CASSVASGGPEAFF

D gene: .
V gene: TRBV25-1
J gene: TRBJ1-1
clone size: once
CDR3 DNA: TGTGCCAGCAGCTCCCCCGGGGACATACCAGAAGCTTTCTTT
CDR3 protein: CASSSPGDIPEAFF

D gene: .
V gene: TRBV5-1
J gene: TRBJ2-7
clone size: once
CDR3 DNA: TGCGCCAGCAGCTTGGGGAGAAGACAGGCGCAGTACTTC
CDR3 protein: CASSLGRRQAQYF

D gene: .
V gene: TRBV11-3
J gene: TRBJ2-3
clone size: .
CDR3 DNA: TGTGCCAGCAGCCTGGAGGGAGGCACAGATACGCAGTATTTT
CDR3 protein: CASSLEGGTDTQYF

D gene: TRBD2
V gene: TRBV25-1
J gene: TRBJ2-5
clone size: .
CDR3 DNA: TGTGCCAGCAGTGAATGGCTAGCGGGAGGAGAGACCCAGTACTTC
CDR3 protein: CASSEWLAGGETQYF

D gene: .
V gene: TRBV18
J gene: TRBJ1-1
clone size: .
CDR3 DNA: TGTGCCAGCTCACCAAGGGTCGGAGGGTACACTGAAGCTTTCTTT
CDR3 protein: CASSPRVGGYTEAFF

D gene: .
V gene: TRBV6-1
J gene: TRBJ1-4
clone size: few
CDR3 DNA: TGTGCCAGCAGCCTTACAATGGCAACTAATGAAAAACTGTTTTTT
CDR3 protein: CASSLTMATNEKLFF

D gene: TRBD2
V gene: TRBV5-1
J gene: TRBJ2-1
clone size: .
CDR3 DNA: TGCGCCAGCAGCTGGGGGACAGAAGGACTAGCGGGCCACAATGAGCAGTTCTTC
CDR3 protein: CASSWGTEGLAGHNEQFF

D gene: .
V gene: TRBV5-1
J gene: TRBJ1-2
clone size: few
CDR3 DNA: TGCGCCAGCAGCTTGGAAGGGGTGGATGGCTACACCTTC
CDR3 protein: CASSLEGVDGYTF

D gene: .
V gene: TRBV25-1
J gene: TRBJ2-5
clone size: once
CDR3 DNA: TGTGCCAGCAGTGAAATTGGAGAGCAGTACTTC
CDR3 protein: CASSEIGEQYF

D gene: .
V gene: TRBV10-3
J gene: TRBJ1-1
clone size: once
CDR3 DNA: TGTGCCATCAGTTCGACTCTGAACACTGAAGCTTTCTTT
CDR3 protein: CAISSTLNTEAFF

D gene: TRBD2
V gene: TRBV5-1
J gene: TRBJ2-1
clone size: .
CDR3 DNA: TGCGCCAGCAGCACGGGGACTAGCGGGATCTACAATGAGCAGTTCTTC
CDR3 protein: CASSTGTSGIYNEQFF

D gene: .
V gene: TRBV30
J gene: TRBJ1-1
clone size: .
CDR3 DNA: TGTGCCTGGAGCGCCCCGGGGGGCAACACTGAAGCTTTCTTT
CDR3 protein: CAWSAPGGNTEAFF

D gene: .
V gene: TRBV18
J gene: TRBJ2-5
clone size: .
CDR3 DNA: TGTGCCAGCTCACCATTACGCTCACAGTTACAAGAGACCCAGTACTTC
CDR3 protein: CASSPLRSQLQETQYF

D gene: TRBD2
V gene: TRBV4-1
J gene: TRBJ2-5
clone size: .
CDR3 DNA: TGCGCCAGCAGCCAAGGAACAGCGGGGGAGGGAGAGACCCAGTACTTC
CDR3 protein: CASSQGTAGEGETQYF

D gene: .
V gene: TRBV5-1
J gene: TRBJ2-5
clone size: once
CDR3 DNA: TGCGCCAGCAGCTTGGGCCAGAAAGAGACCCAGTACTTC
CDR3 protein: CASSLGQKETQYF

D gene: .
V gene: TRBV9
J gene: TRBJ1-3
clone size: .
CDR3 DNA: TGTGCCAGCAGCTCATCGGGGTACTCTGGAAACACCATATATTTT
CDR3 protein: CASSSSGYSGNTIYF

D gene: TRBD1
V gene: TRBV10-1
J gene: TRBJ1-2
clone size: .
CDR3 DNA: TGCGCCAGCAGTTCCACAGGGGCCTATGGCTACACCTTC
CDR3 protein: CASSSTGAYGYTF

D gene: .
V gene: TRBV21-1
J gene: TRBJ2-4
clone size: .
CDR3 DNA: TGTGCCAGCAGCACTACTAGCGGCAAAAACATTCAGTACTTC
CDR3 protein: CASSTTSGKNIQYF

D gene: TRBD1
V gene: TRBV7-6
J gene: TRBJ1-2
clone size: .
CDR3 DNA: TGTGCCAGCAGCTTAGAGGCAGGGGGTACTGAGGGCTACACCTTC
CDR3 protein: CASSLEAGGTEGYTF

D gene: TRBD1
V gene: TRBV6-6
J gene: TRBJ1-5
clone size: .
CDR3 DNA: TGTGCCAGCAGCTGGACAGGGTTTGAGCCCCAGCATTTT
CDR3 protein: CASSWTGFEPQHF

D gene: TRBD2
V gene: TRBV7-9
J gene: TRBJ2-3
clone size: .
CDR3 DNA: TGTGCCAGCAGCTTGACTAGCCGCAGCACAGATACGCAGTATTTT
CDR3 protein: CASSLTSRSTDTQYF

D gene: .
V gene: TRBV11-3
J gene: TRBJ2-1
clone size: .
CDR3 DNA: TGTGCCAGCAGCTCCGCGGGCGCTGGCTACAATGAGCAGTTCTTC
CDR3 protein: CASSSAGAGYNEQFF

D gene: .
V gene: TRBV5-1
J gene: TRBJ2-7
clone size: once
CDR3 DNA: TGCGCCAGCACCACCGTAGGGAGGTACGAGCAGTACTTC
CDR3 protein: CASTTVGRYEQYF

D gene: TRBD1
V gene: TRBV6-5
J gene: TRBJ1-1
clone size: .
CDR3 DNA: TGTGCCAGCAGTCTTGGGACAGGGGGTTCTGAAGCTTTCTTT
CDR3 protein: CASSLGTGGSEAFF

D gene: .
V gene: TRBV29-1
J gene: TRBJ2-7
clone size: .
CDR3 DNA: TGCAGCGTTGAAGACCCAGGACAGCAGAGCTCCTACGAGCAGTACTTC
CDR3 protein: CSVEDPGQQSSYEQYF

D gene: TRBD1
V gene: TRBV6-1
J gene: TRBJ2-7
clone size: .
CDR3 DNA: TGTGCCAGCAGTGAAGTTGGGACAGGGGTCGAGCAGTACTTC
CDR3 protein: CASSEVGTGVEQYF

D gene: .
V gene: TRBV6-5
J gene: TRBJ1-5
clone size: .
CDR3 DNA: TGTGCCAGCAGTTACTCCGTCAATCAGCCCCAGCATTTT
CDR3 protein: CASSYSVNQPQHF

D gene: .
V gene: TRBV6-1
J gene: TRBJ2-4
clone size: .
CDR3 DNA: TGTGCCAGCAGCTCCACACCGGGACATTTGTACTTC
CDR3 protein: CASSSTPGHLYF

D gene: TRBD1
V gene: TRBV6-5
J gene: TRBJ2-7
clone size: .
CDR3 DNA: TGTGCCAGCAGTTTATCCGGGACAGGTGACTACGAGCAGTACTTC
CDR3 protein: CASSLSGTGDYEQYF

D gene: .
V gene: TRBV4-1
J gene: TRBJ1-1
clone size: once
CDR3 DNA: TGCGCCAGCAGCACACCGGACAGGAACACTGAAGCTTTCTTT
CDR3 protein: CASSTPDRNTEAFF

D gene: .
V gene: TRBV27
J gene: TRBJ2-4
clone size: .
CDR3 DNA: TGTGCCAGCAGTTCACAGGGACTACTAGCCAAAAACATTCAGTACTTC
CDR3 protein: CASSSQGLLAKNIQYF

D gene: TRBD1
V gene: TRBV28
J gene: TRBJ1-2
clone size: .
CDR3 DNA: TGTGCCAGCAGGGGGGGCAGGGGGATCTATGGCTACACCTTC
CDR3 protein: CASRGGRGIYGYTF

D gene: TRBD1
V gene: TRBV28
J gene: TRBJ1-1
clone size: .
CDR3 DNA: TGTGCCAGCAGTTCCCGACAGGGAAGGCGTAAAGCTTTCTTT
CDR3 protein: CASSSRQGRRKAFF

D gene: TRBD2
V gene: TRBV28
J gene: TRBJ2-2
clone size: .
CDR3 DNA: TGTGCCAGCAGTTTCCCTGGGACTAGCGGGAGCTCCCCCACCGGGGAGCTGTTTTTT
CDR3 protein: CASSFPGTSGSSPTGELFF